These 2 T cell receptor beta chains came from one sample sequenced in a study of blood T cell repertoires in COVID-19. Assay: immunoSEQ multiplex PCR; the TCRdb copy retains only in-frame clones and omits some. Of some 170,000 clones in the sample, roughly 82% were seen once. What was sequenced was PBMCs or T cells enriched from blood (not recorded which). Every receptor here comes from a man aged 45 to 65 who had recovered from COVID-19.

The rearrangement uses TRBV5-1 and TRBJ2-6, with TRBD1 identical over 10 bases. The junction had 7 bases not matched to a gene; V was cut back by 4 bases and J by 0 bases. The CDR3 contains 18 residues. The germline V gene encodes CDR1 SGHRS and CDR2 YFSETQ. In DNA, the CDR3 is TGCGCCAGCAGCCCGAAGGGGACAGGGGTCTCTGGGGCCAACGTCCTGACTTTC. Protein sequence: CASSPKGTGVSGANVLTF.

This sequence joins TRBV29-1 and TRBJ1-2; D may be TRBD1 (6 bases). The CDR3 runs to 17 residues. V was shortened by 5 bases and J by 0 bases, with 22 bases between the two germline ends. Germline V CDR1 and CDR2: SQVTM, ANQGSEA. In DNA form, the CDR3 reads TGCAGCGTTCCTAATAACCGACAGGATGAGACTAACTATGGCTACACCTTC. Protein product: CSVPNNRQDETNYGYTF.